This T cell receptor (beta chain) was recovered during a study of shared clonotypes between healthy human individuals. At the level of the study: The donor group consisted of a couple of women and three men, aged 18 to 49.

About this clone itself: Antigen specificity is unknown.

Only in-frame clones appear in the TCRdb table, and some are missing; sequencing was by immunoSEQ multiplex PCR. Among 500,000 to 550,000 clones listed, more than 95% were seen once. Each sample came from a Caucasian adult donor living in Nashville, Tennessee. Findings and caveats of the study: Relative to their counterparts shared across all four donors, non-shared clonotypes exhibited diminished generation probabilities. Several donors shared approximately 5% of their naive CD4 clonotypes.

The CDR3 has 18 amino acids. The germline V gene has CDR1 MDHEN and CDR2 SYDVKM. The V and J ends lost 4 bases and 0 bases, in that order; junction bases with no gene match: 6. The chain has TRBV28 and TRBJ2-3; 14 bases map to TRBD2. The specimen was naive CD4+ T cells sorted from blood. Subset noted: CD45RA+ positively selected. The sequence was collected from a woman aged 25 to 39 in good health. The chain's CDR3 is CASSSAGLAGGSTDTQYF. The CDR3 DNA follows: TGTGCCAGCAGTTCCGCCGGACTAGCGGGAGGAAGCACAGATACGCAGTATTTT.